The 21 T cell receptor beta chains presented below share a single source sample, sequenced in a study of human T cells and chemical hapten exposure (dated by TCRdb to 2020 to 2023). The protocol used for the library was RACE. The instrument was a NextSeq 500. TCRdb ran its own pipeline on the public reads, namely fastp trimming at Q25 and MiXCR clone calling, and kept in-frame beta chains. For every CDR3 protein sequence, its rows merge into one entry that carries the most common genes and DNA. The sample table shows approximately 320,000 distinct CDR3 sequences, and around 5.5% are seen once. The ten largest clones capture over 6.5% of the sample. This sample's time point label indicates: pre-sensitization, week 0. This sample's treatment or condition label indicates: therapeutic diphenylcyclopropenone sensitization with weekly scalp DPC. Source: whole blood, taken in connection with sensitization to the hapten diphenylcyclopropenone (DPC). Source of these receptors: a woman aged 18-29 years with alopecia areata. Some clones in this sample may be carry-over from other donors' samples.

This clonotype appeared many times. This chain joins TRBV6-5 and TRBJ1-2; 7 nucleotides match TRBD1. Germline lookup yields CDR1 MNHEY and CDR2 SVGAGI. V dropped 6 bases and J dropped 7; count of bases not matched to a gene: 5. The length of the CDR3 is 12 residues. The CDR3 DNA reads TGTGCCAGCAGCCCAAACAGGGGTGGCTACACCTTC. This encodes CASSPNRGGYTF.

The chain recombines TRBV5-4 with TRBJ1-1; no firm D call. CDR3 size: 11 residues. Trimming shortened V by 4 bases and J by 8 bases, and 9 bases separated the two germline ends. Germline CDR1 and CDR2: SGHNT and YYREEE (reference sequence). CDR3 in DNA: TGTGCCAGCAGCGCCACGGGAGAAGCTTTCTTT. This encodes CASSATGEAFF.

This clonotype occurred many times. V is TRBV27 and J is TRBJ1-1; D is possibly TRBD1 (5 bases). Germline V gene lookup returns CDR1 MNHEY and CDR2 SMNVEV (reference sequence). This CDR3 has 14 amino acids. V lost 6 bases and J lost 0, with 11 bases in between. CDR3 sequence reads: CASSPGQMNTEAFF. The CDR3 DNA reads TGTGCCAGCAGCCCCGGACAAATGAACACTGAAGCTTTCTTT.

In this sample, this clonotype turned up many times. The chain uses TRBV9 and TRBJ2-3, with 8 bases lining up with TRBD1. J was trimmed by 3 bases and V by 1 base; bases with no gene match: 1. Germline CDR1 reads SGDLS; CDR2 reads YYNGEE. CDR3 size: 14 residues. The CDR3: CASSVQGATDTQYF. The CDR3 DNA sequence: TGTGCCAGCAGCGTACAGGGGGCTACAGATACGCAGTATTTT.

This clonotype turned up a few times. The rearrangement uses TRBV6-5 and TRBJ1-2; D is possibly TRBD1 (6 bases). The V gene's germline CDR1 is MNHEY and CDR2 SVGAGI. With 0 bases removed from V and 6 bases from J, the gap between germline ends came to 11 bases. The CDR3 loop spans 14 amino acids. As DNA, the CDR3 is TGTGCCAGCAGTTACTCGGGGCCAGGGGATGGCTACACCTTC. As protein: CASSYSGPGDGYTF.

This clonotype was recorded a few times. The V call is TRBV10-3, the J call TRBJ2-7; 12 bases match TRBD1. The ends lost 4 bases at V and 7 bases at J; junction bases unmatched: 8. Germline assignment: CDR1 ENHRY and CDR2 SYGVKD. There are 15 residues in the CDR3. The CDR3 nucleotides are TGTGCCATCAGTGGGACCGGGACAGGGGGCGCGGAGCAGTACTTC. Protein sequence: CAISGTGTGGAEQYF.

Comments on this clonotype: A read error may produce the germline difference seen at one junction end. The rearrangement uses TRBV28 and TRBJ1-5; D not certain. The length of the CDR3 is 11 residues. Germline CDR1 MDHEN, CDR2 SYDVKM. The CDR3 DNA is TGTGCCAGCAGTTTACGGGAATTCCAGTTCTTT. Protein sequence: CASSLREFQFF.

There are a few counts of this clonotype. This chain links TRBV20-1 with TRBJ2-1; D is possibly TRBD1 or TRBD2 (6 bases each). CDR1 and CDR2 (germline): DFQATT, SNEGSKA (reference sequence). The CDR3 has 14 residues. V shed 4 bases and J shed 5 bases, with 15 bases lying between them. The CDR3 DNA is TGCAGTGCTATCGAGGGGGGCTTCAACAATGAGCAGTTCTTC. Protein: CSAIEGGFNNEQFF.

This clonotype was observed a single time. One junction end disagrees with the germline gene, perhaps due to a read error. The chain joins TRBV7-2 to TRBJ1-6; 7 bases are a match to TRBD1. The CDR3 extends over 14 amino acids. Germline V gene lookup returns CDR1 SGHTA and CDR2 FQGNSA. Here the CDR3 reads CANSSTGTNSPLHF. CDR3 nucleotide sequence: TGTGCCAACAGCTCGACAGGGACTAATTCACCCCTCCACTTT.

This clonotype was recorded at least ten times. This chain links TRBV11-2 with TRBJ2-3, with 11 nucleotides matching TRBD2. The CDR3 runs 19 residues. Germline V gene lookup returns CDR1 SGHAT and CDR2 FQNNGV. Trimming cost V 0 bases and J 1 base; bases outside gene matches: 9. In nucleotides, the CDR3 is TGTGCCAGCAGCTTAGATTGGGAACTAGCGGGGGACCGCACAGATACGCAGTATTTT. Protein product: CASSLDWELAGDRTDTQYF.

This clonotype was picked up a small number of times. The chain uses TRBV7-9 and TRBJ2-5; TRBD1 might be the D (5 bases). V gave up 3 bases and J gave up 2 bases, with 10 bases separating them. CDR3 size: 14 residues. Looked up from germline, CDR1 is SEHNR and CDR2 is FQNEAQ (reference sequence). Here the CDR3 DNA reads TGTGCCAGCAGCTTTATCAGGGCTCAAGAGACCCAGTACTTC. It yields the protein CASSFIRAQETQYF.

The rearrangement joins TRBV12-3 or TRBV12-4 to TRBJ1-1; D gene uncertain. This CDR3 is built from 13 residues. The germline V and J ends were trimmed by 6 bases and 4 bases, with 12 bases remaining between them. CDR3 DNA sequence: TGTGCCAGCAGCTCAAGATGGGGCACTGAAGCTTTCTTT. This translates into CASSSRWGTEAFF.

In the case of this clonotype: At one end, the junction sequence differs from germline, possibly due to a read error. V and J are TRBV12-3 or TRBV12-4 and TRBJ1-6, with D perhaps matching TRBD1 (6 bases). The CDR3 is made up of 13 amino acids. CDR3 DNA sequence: TGTACCAGCAGTTTAGGGGGAAATTCACCCCTCCACTTT. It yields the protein CTSSLGGNSPLHF.

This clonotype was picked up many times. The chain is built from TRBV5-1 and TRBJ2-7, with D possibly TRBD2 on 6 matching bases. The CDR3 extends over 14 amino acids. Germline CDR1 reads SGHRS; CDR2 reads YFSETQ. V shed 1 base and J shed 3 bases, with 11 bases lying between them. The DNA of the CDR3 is TGCGCCAGCAGCTTGCGGGGGACGGTCTACGAGCAGTACTTC. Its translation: CASSLRGTVYEQYF.

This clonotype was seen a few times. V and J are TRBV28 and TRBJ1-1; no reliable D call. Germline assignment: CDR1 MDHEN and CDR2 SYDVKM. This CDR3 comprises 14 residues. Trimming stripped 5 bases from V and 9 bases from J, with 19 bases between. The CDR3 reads CASSQPVQLVKAFF. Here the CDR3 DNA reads TGTGCCAGCAGTCAGCCAGTCCAGTTGGTCAAAGCTTTCTTT.

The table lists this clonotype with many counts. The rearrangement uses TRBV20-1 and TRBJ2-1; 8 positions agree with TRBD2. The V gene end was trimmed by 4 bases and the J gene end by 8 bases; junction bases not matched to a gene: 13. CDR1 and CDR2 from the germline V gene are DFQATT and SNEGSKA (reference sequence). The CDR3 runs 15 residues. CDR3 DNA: TGCAGTGCTACTCAACGGGGGGGCCTAGGGCATGAGCAGTTCTTC. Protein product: CSATQRGGLGHEQFF.

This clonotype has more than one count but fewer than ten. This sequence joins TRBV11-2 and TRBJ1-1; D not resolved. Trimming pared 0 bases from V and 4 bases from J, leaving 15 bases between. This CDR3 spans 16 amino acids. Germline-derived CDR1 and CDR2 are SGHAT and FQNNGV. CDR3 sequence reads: CASSLEPGQYGTEAFF. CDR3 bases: TGTGCCAGCAGCTTAGAACCCGGGCAGTACGGCACTGAAGCTTTCTTT.

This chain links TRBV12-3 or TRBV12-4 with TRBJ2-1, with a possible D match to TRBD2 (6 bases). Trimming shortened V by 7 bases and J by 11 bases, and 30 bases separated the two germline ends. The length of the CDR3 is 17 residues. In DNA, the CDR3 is TGTGCCAGCACTCCCCTTGTGCTCTTGGGCAGGGAGGAAAAGCAGTTCTTC. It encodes CASTPLVLLGREEKQFF.

The CDR3 spells CASSINRRSYEQYF. The CDR3 nucleotides are TGTGCCAGTAGTATAAACAGGCGCTCCTACGAGCAGTACTTC. The gene calls are TRBV19 and TRBJ2-7; D may be TRBD1 (5 bases). V was shortened by 2 bases and J by 0 bases, with 8 bases between the two germline ends. CDR3 length: 14 amino acids. The germline V gene has CDR1 LNHDA and CDR2 SQIVND (reference sequence). The entire variable domain, with the rest obtained from reference TRBV19 and TRBJ2-7, is as follows: DGGITQSPKYLFRKEGQNVTLSCEQNLNHDAMYWYRQDPGQGLRLIYYSQIVNDFQKGDIAEGYSVSREKKESFPLTVTSAQKNPTAFYLCASSINRRSYEQYFGPGTRLTVT.

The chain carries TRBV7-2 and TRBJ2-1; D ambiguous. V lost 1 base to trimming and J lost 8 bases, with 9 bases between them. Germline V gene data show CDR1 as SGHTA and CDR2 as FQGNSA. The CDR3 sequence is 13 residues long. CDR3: CASSLGVRDEQFF. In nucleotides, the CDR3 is TGTGCCAGCAGCTTAGGGGTGCGCGATGAGCAGTTCTTC.

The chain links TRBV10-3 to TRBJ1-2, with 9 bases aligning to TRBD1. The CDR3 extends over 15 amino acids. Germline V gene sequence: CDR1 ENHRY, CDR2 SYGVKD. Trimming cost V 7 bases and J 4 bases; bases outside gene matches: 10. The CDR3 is CAIKRTGDRGYGYTF. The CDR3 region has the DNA TGTGCCATCAAAAGGACAGGGGATAGGGGCTATGGCTACACCTTC.